The 28 T cell receptor beta chains presented below share a single source sample, sequenced in a study of OX40 agonist ivuxolimab in advanced cancers. TCRdb's copy holds only in-frame clones and misses some; the assay was immunoSEQ multiplex PCR. This sample has 55,000 to 70,000 clones, with 80% to 90% found just once. The sample consisted of CD4+ or CD8+ T cells sorted from blood, taken in a trial of the OX40 agonist ivuxolimab. These receptors were taken from an adult with an advanced solid tumor such as melanoma, head and neck, liver or kidney cancer.

The J gene is TRBJ2-2, the V gene TRBV27, with 8 bases identical to TRBD2. The CDR3 extends over 15 amino acids. The J segment lost 3 bases and the V segment lost 3 bases, leaving 3 bases of the junction unmatched. Germline CDR1 and CDR2: MNHEY and SMNVEV (reference sequence). The CDR3 nucleotides are TGTGCCAGCAGTTTTGAGCGGGGGCACACCGGGGAGCTGTTTTTT. This translates into CASSFERGHTGELFF.

The chain recombines TRBV5-1 with TRBJ2-7; TRBD2 might be the D (5 bases). V was cut by 1 base and J by 0 bases, with 8 bases left in between. Germline V gives CDR1 SGHRS, CDR2 YFSETQ. The CDR3 has 14 amino acids. The CDR3 region has the DNA TGCGCCAGCAGCTTGACGGGAATCTCCTACGAGCAGTACTTC. The encoded protein is CASSLTGISYEQYF.

The V and J genes are TRBV4-1 and TRBJ1-6; D might be TRBD1 (5 bases). This CDR3 is built from 16 residues. Between the trimmed V and J ends, which lost 0 bases and 10 bases, there was a span of 16 bases. Germline CDR1 and CDR2: MGHRA and YSYEKL. The CDR3 region has the DNA TGCGCCAGCAGCCAAGATTCGGGGCAGGGAAACTCACCCCTCCACTTT. Protein: CASSQDSGQGNSPLHF.

The J gene is TRBJ2-3, the V gene TRBV18; 11 positions agree with TRBD2. The CDR3 contains 16 residues. V was pared by 3 bases and J by 4 bases, with 6 bases of the junction left unmatched. Germline V lookup: CDR1 KGHSH, CDR2 LQKENI. The CDR3 DNA is TGTGCCAGCTCACCCCTTAGCGGGGGGGCGGCAGATACGCAGTATTTT. Its protein is CASSPLSGGAADTQYF.

V is TRBV7-2 and J is TRBJ1-2; TRBD1 agrees at 7 bases. The CDR3 spans 16 residues. The V gene end was trimmed by 7 bases and the J gene end by 8 bases; junction bases not matched to a gene: 19. Looked up from germline, CDR1 is SGHTA and CDR2 is FQGNSA. CDR3 in amino acids: CASMLGRQGLSAGYTF. CDR3 DNA: TGTGCCAGCATGCTCGGGAGACAGGGTCTCTCCGCCGGCTACACCTTC.

The V call is TRBV7-8, the J call TRBJ1-1; 9 nucleotides line up with TRBD1. Germline CDR1 and CDR2: SGHVS and FQNEAQ. CDR3 length: 16 amino acids. V lost 4 bases to trimming and J lost 1 base; unmatched junction nucleotides: 7. The CDR3 sequence is CASSSDRGPRNTEAFF. The DNA of the CDR3 is TGTGCCAGCAGCTCGGACAGGGGCCCGCGGAACACTGAAGCTTTCTTT.

The chain has TRBV5-1 and TRBJ2-1, with 12 bases fitting TRBD2. This CDR3 is 17 amino acids long. Germline assignment: CDR1 SGHRS and CDR2 YFSETQ. V shed 0 bases, J shed 7 bases, and the junction held 8 bases outside the gene matches. The CDR3 is CASSLVLTSGGLNEQFF. The CDR3 DNA follows: TGCGCCAGCAGCTTGGTACTGACTAGCGGGGGACTGAATGAGCAGTTCTTC.

CDR3 in amino acids: CASSRFPLADSYNEQFF. DNA for the CDR3: TGTGCCAGCAGCCGATTCCCCCTAGCGGATTCCTACAATGAGCAGTTCTTC. The chain has TRBV7-7 and TRBJ2-1, with TRBD2 matching over 7 bases. The CDR3 loop spans 17 amino acids. With V trimmed by 5 bases and J by 1 base, 11 bases remained unmatched. Germline-derived CDR1 and CDR2 are SSHAT and FNYEAQ (reference sequence).

The V and J genes are TRBV29-1 and TRBJ2-5; D gene unclear. The CDR3 has 11 amino acids. Germline V gene sequence: CDR1 SQVTM, CDR2 ANQGSEA. Deletions cut 7 bases from V and 2 bases from J, with 8 bases between. The CDR3 DNA reads as TGCAGCGCCCGAGGACAAGAGACCCAGTACTTC. Its protein product is CSARGQETQYF.

This sequence joins TRBV5-5 and TRBJ1-4, with D uncertain. V was cut by 5 bases and J by 7 bases, with 18 bases left in between. CDR3 length: 15 amino acids. CDR1 and CDR2 from the germline V gene are SGHKS and YYEKEE (reference sequence). The CDR3 region has the DNA TGTGCCAGCAGTTTCGGTCCAGGTGGGGTTGAAAAACTGTTTTTT. This encodes CASSFGPGGVEKLFF.

This rearrangement joins TRBV5-1 to TRBJ2-2, with 7 nucleotides matching TRBD2. Germline values: CDR1 SGHRS, CDR2 YFSETQ. The CDR3 is 16 amino acids. The ends lost 0 bases at V and 1 base at J; junction bases unmatched: 3. CDR3 in DNA: TGCGCCAGCAGCTTGGACGGGAGGCTGAACACCGGGGAGCTGTTTTTT. It is translated as CASSLDGRLNTGELFF.

The chain joins TRBV28 to TRBJ1-4; D gene uncertain. V was pared by 2 bases and J by 8 bases, with 3 bases between. Germline values: CDR1 MDHEN, CDR2 SYDVKM. The CDR3 loop spans 11 amino acids. This CDR3 is CASSLREKLFF. The DNA for the CDR3 is TGTGCCAGCAGTTTAAGGGAAAAACTGTTTTTT.

CDR3 loop: CASSLTGQNTEAFF. As DNA, the CDR3 is TGTGCCAGCAGCTTAACAGGCCAGAACACTGAAGCTTTCTTT. This sequence joins TRBV7-2 and TRBJ1-1, with D maybe TRBD1 (5 bases). V lost 2 bases and J lost 1, with 8 bases in between. This CDR3 spans 14 amino acids. The germline gives CDR1 SGHTA, CDR2 FQGNSA.

The chain employs TRBV29-1 and TRBJ2-1; D possibly corresponds to TRBD1 (7 bases). This CDR3 has 12 amino acids. Germline CDR1 is SQVTM and CDR2 is ANQGSEA. The V end was cut by 4 bases, the J end by 9 bases, with 13 bases between. CDR3 nucleotide sequence: TGCAGCGTTGTCGTCCAGGGGGGTGAGCAGTTCTTC. Its protein is CSVVVQGGEQFF.

The chain is built from TRBV7-2 and TRBJ1-2; D is ambiguous. Germline V lookup: CDR1 SGHTA, CDR2 FQGNSA. V was trimmed by 3 bases and J by 5 bases, leaving 4 bases between them. This CDR3 has 11 amino acids. DNA of the CDR3: TGTGCCAGCAGCTTCCTGTATGGCTACACCTTC. It yields the protein CASSFLYGYTF.

This rearrangement joins TRBV6-5 to TRBJ2-1; D unresolved. V shed 4 bases and J shed 10 bases, with 8 bases lying between them. This CDR3 has 11 amino acids. Germline V gives CDR1 MNHEY, CDR2 SVGAGI. DNA for the CDR3: TGTGCCAGCAGTTCCTACGGGGAGCAGTTCTTC. Amino acids: CASSSYGEQFF.

This chain joins TRBV5-4 and TRBJ2-1, with D perhaps matching TRBD1 (6 bases). V was cut by 0 bases and J by 5 bases, with 12 bases left in between. This CDR3 spans 15 amino acids. Germline CDR1 reads SGHNT; CDR2 reads YYREEE (reference sequence). DNA of the CDR3: TGTGCCAGCAGCTTGGCCCCGACAGGCAACAATGAGCAGTTCTTC. Protein sequence: CASSLAPTGNNEQFF.

V usage is TRBV5-8 and J usage is TRBJ2-2; maybe TRBD2 (5 bases). The V end was cut by 4 bases, the J end by 1 base, with 14 bases between. This CDR3 comprises 16 residues. The V gene's germline CDR1 is SGHTS and CDR2 YDEGEE. CDR3 amino acids: CASSPGMAGNTGELFF. The CDR3 DNA reads as TGTGCCAGCAGCCCCGGTATGGCGGGGAACACCGGGGAGCTGTTTTTT.

The V call is TRBV7-9, the J call TRBJ2-2; unclear D gene. Germline V CDR1 and CDR2: SEHNR, FQNEAQ (reference sequence). The V end was cut by 1 base, the J end by 3 bases, with 9 bases between. This CDR3 has 15 amino acids. CDR3 bases: TGTGCCAGCAGCTTAGGGCCGGCAGACACCGGGGAGCTGTTTTTT. It yields the protein CASSLGPADTGELFF.

The rearrangement uses TRBV14 and TRBJ2-6; the D is unclear. In germline, CDR1 is SGHDN, CDR2 FVKESK. Trimming shortened V by 4 bases and J by 0 bases, and 4 bases separated the two germline ends. This CDR3 has 14 amino acids. CDR3 residues: CASSPSSGANVLTF. CDR3 coding DNA: TGTGCCAGCAGCCCCAGCTCTGGGGCCAACGTCCTGACTTTC.

This chain connects TRBV5-4 to TRBJ2-7; D is possibly TRBD2 (5 bases). This CDR3 has 13 amino acids. CDR1 is SGHNT and CDR2 is YYREEE in the germline V gene (reference sequence). Trimming removed 2 bases from V and 2 bases from J, with 8 bases in between. CDR3 bases: TGTGCCAGCAGCTTCGGGGATCCCTACGAGCAGTACTTC. This codes for CASSFGDPYEQYF.

The chain links TRBV4-2 to TRBJ2-7; 7 bases are a match to TRBD1. V gave up 1 base and J gave up 4 bases; unmatched junction bases: 10. The CDR3 sequence is 16 residues long. Germline CDR1 LGHNA, CDR2 YNFKEQ. The CDR3 DNA reads as TGTGCCAGCAGCCAAGCAAATAGACAGGGCGGTTACGAGCAGTACTTC. Amino acid sequence: CASSQANRQGGYEQYF.

The chain combines TRBV7-2 with TRBJ2-3; D gene uncertain. The CDR3 spans 12 residues. Deletions cut 5 bases from V and 2 bases from J, with 5 bases between. Germline V gene data show CDR1 as SGHTA and CDR2 as FQGNSA. The CDR3 loop is CASSLFTDTQYF. The CDR3 region has the DNA TGTGCCAGCAGCCTTTTCACAGATACGCAGTATTTT.

J is TRBJ2-1 and V is TRBV6-6; no clear D. The CDR3 contains 13 residues. V shed 6 bases and J shed 8 bases, with 14 bases lying between them. CDR1 and CDR2 from the germline V gene are MNHNY and SVGAGI (reference sequence). The CDR3 sequence is CASSQPEGYEQFF. As DNA, the CDR3 is TGTGCCAGCAGCCAACCGGAAGGGTATGAGCAGTTCTTC.

Here the CDR3 DNA reads TGTGCCAGCAGCGTAGGTGGAGGGGTTGGGGAAAAACTGTTTTTT. Translation: CASSVGGGVGEKLFF. The chain employs TRBV9 and TRBJ1-4; TRBD1 might be the D (5 bases). Germline V gene sequence: CDR1 SGDLS, CDR2 YYNGEE. V lost 0 bases and J 8 bases, leaving 14 bases between the germline ends. This CDR3 has 15 residues. Combining the CDR3 with reference TRBV9 and TRBJ1-4 gives the whole variable domain DSGVTQTPKHLITATGQRVTLRCSPRSGDLSVYWYQQSLDQGLQFLIQYYNGEERAKGNILERFSAQQFPDLHSELNLSSLELGDSALYFCASSVGGGVGEKLFFGSGTQLSVL.

This clone was recorded once. The V gene is TRBV5-3, the J gene TRBJ2-2; 7 positions match TRBD2. TRBV5-3 is assigned to the ORF class and has an uncertain function. This CDR3 has 16 amino acids. After removal of 2 bases from V and 2 bases from J, the junction contained 6 bases not matched to a gene. Here the CDR3 DNA reads TGTGCCAGAAGCTTCTCGGGAGGCGTAAACACCGGGGAGCTGTTTTTT. Translated, it gives CARSFSGGVNTGELFF.

The gene calls are TRBV29-1 and TRBJ1-4; TRBD1 is a possible D gene (5 bases). The V end was cut by 6 bases, the J end by 8 bases, with 19 bases between. CDR1 is SQVTM, CDR2 ANQGSEA, per germline. The CDR3 totals 14 residues. CDR3 coding DNA: TGCAGCGTCCCCGGGACGTCCGGAGGGGAAAAACTGTTTTTT. Translating gives CSVPGTSGGEKLFF.

V usage is TRBV30 and J usage is TRBJ2-7, with 7 positions matching TRBD1. The CDR3 covers 14 residues. From germline, CDR1 is GTSNPN and CDR2 SVGIG (reference sequence). After removal of 4 bases from V and 0 bases from J, the junction contained 6 bases not matched to a gene. The CDR3 sequence is CAWTAGGPSYEQYF. The DNA of the CDR3 is TGTGCCTGGACCGCAGGGGGTCCCTCCTACGAGCAGTACTTC.